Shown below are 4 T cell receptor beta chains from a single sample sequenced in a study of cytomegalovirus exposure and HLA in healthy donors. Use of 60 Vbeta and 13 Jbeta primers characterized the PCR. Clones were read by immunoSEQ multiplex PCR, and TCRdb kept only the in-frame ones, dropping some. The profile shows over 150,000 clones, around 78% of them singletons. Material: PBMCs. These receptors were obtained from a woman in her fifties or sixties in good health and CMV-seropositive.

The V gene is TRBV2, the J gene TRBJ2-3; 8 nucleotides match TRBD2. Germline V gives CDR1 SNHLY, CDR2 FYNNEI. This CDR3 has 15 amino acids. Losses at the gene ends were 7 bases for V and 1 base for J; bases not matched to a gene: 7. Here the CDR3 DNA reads TGTGCCAGCACGTTGGGTAGCGGGGGCACAGATACGCAGTATTTT. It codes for CASTLGSGGTDTQYF. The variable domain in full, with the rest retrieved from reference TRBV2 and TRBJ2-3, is EPEVTQTPSHQVTQMGQEVILRCVPISNHLYFYWYRQILGQKVEFLVSFYNNEISEKSEIFDDQFSVERPDGSNFTLKIRSTKLEDSAMYFCASTLGSGGTDTQYFGPGTRLTVL.

The CDR3 region is CSARWGDGYTF. CDR3 coding DNA: TGCAGTGCTAGATGGGGGGATGGCTACACCTTC. The chain employs TRBV20-1 and TRBJ1-2, with D tentatively TRBD1 (5 bases). Trimming left V 2 bases short and J 6 bases short, with 7 bases between. The CDR3 loop spans 11 amino acids. Germline V gives CDR1 DFQATT, CDR2 SNEGSKA (reference sequence).

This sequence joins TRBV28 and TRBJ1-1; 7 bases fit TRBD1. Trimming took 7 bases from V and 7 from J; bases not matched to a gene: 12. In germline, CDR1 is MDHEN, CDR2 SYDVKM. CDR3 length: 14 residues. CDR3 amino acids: CASNIQTGSDEAFF. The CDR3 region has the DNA TGTGCCAGCAATATTCAGACAGGGTCTGATGAAGCTTTCTTT.

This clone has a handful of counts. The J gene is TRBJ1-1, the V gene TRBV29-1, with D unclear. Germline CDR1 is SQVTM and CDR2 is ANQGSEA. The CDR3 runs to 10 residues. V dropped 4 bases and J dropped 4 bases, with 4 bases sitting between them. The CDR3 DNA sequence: TGCAGCGTTGCCGGCACTGAAGCTTTCTTT. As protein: CSVAGTEAFF.